Listed here are 20 T cell receptor beta chains from one sample, sequenced in a study of PD-1 blockade in mismatch repair-deficient tumors. Some clones are missing from TCRdb's copy, which holds only in-frame ones; the method was immunoSEQ multiplex PCR. Of about 79,000 clones in the sample, 70% to 90% were seen once. This specimen was peripheral blood, taken 44 weeks after starting pembrolizumab. The source of these receptors is an adult with mismatch repair-deficient cancer.

This clone was counted between two and nine times. This sequence joins TRBV7-6 and TRBJ2-7; no clear D. There are 12 residues in the CDR3. Trimming shortened V by 5 bases and J by 2 bases, and 7 bases separated the two germline ends. Germline V CDR1 and CDR2: SGHVS, FNYEAQ. As DNA, the CDR3 is TGTGCCAGCAGCACGCGACCCTACGAGCAGTACTTC. Protein product: CASSTRPYEQYF.

The chain employs TRBV6-5 and TRBJ2-7, with D possibly being TRBD1 or TRBD2 (7 bases each). The V gene's germline CDR1 is MNHEY and CDR2 SVGAGI. V was clipped by 2 bases and J by 2 bases, with 10 bases between them. The CDR3 totals 14 residues. CDR3 nucleotides: TGTGCCAGCAGTTACAGCGGGACAGCCTACGAGCAGTACTTC. This sequence encodes CASSYSGTAYEQYF.

The chain recombines TRBV18 with TRBJ2-1, with 10 bases lining up with TRBD2. The V gene's germline CDR1 is KGHSH and CDR2 LQKENI. Trimming removed 0 bases from V and 4 bases from J; junction bases left unmatched: 0. The CDR3 consists of 15 residues. CDR3 nucleotide sequence: TGTGCCAGCTCACCACCTAGCGGGAGGTACAATGAGCAGTTCTTC. It specifies CASSPPSGRYNEQFF.

V is TRBV10-3 and J is TRBJ2-3; TRBD2 matches at 10 bases. The germline V gene encodes CDR1 ENHRY and CDR2 SYGVKD. This CDR3 region has 17 residues. V shed 1 base, J shed 0 bases, and the junction held 4 bases outside the gene matches. The CDR3 sequence: CAISELGTSASTDTQYF. The CDR3 coding sequence is TGTGCCATCAGTGAGTTGGGGACTAGCGCCAGCACAGATACGCAGTATTTT.

The CDR3 DNA follows: TGCGCCAGCAGTGCGGACATGAACACTGAAGCTTTCTTT. Translated, it gives CASSADMNTEAFF. The V call is TRBV4-3, the J call TRBJ1-1; D may be TRBD1 (5 bases). Trimming stripped 6 bases from V and 0 bases from J, with 8 bases between. The CDR3 covers 13 residues. The germline V gene encodes CDR1 LGHNA and CDR2 YSLEER.

The chain combines TRBV6-5 with TRBJ1-5, with D possibly TRBD1 on 6 matching bases. Deletions cut 6 bases from V and 4 bases from J, with 10 bases between. From germline, CDR1 is MNHEY and CDR2 SVGAGI. The CDR3 sequence is 13 residues long. The CDR3 protein is CASRGGGNQPQHF. In DNA form, the CDR3 reads TGTGCCAGCAGGGGAGGGGGGAATCAGCCCCAGCATTTT.

This sequence joins TRBV5-4 and TRBJ1-4, with D unclear. Germline V lookup: CDR1 SGHNT, CDR2 YYREEE (reference sequence). The V and J ends lost 3 bases and 3 bases respectively, with 15 bases between them. The CDR3 has 16 residues. CDR3 bases: TGTGCCAGCAGCTACGGATCCACCATACCTAATGAAAAACTGTTTTTT. Protein product: CASSYGSTIPNEKLFF.

The chain carries TRBV2 and TRBJ2-3; 7 positions match TRBD2. Trimming cost V 7 bases and J 2 bases; bases outside gene matches: 9. The CDR3 has 15 amino acids. Germline values: CDR1 SNHLY, CDR2 FYNNEI. The CDR3 reads CASTGGWGITDTQYF. The DNA for the CDR3 is TGTGCCAGCACCGGGGGGTGGGGAATCACAGATACGCAGTATTTT.

J is TRBJ2-4 and V is TRBV5-8; the D gene is possibly TRBD2 (5 bases). Germline V gene lookup returns CDR1 SGHTS and CDR2 YDEGEE. This CDR3 has 16 amino acids. V shed 3 bases and J shed 1 base, with 14 bases lying between them. CDR3 amino acids: CASSWAPRVAKNIQYF. The CDR3 DNA reads as TGTGCCAGCAGCTGGGCCCCGCGGGTTGCCAAAAACATTCAGTACTTC.

CDR3 nucleotides: TGTGCCAGCAGCGTAGAGGGGGACACAGATACGCAGTATTTT. Amino acid sequence: CASSVEGDTDTQYF. The J gene is TRBJ2-3, the V gene TRBV9; possible D gene TRBD1, 6 bases. Trimming pared 0 bases from V and 2 bases from J, leaving 7 bases between. Germline loops: CDR1 SGDLS, CDR2 YYNGEE. CDR3 length: 14 residues.

This rearrangement joins TRBV4-1 to TRBJ1-2, with unresolved D. Germline-derived CDR1 and CDR2 are MGHRA and YSYEKL. There are 12 residues in the CDR3. V shed 1 base and J shed 6 bases, with 6 bases lying between them. The CDR3 protein is CASSQGTDGYTF. CDR3 nucleotide sequence: TGCGCCAGCAGCCAAGGGACGGATGGCTACACCTTC.

The chain uses TRBV19 and TRBJ2-5; no definite D call. CDR3 size: 13 residues. The germline V and J ends were trimmed by 3 bases and 3 bases, with 8 bases remaining between them. Germline CDR1 is LNHDA and CDR2 is SQIVND (reference sequence). As DNA, the CDR3 is TGTGCCAGTAGTATCAATCGTAAAGAGACCCAGTACTTC. Its protein product is CASSINRKETQYF. Supplemented by reference TRBV19 and TRBJ2-5, the full variable domain reads DGGITQSPKYLFRKEGQNVTLSCEQNLNHDAMYWYRQDPGQGLRLIYYSQIVNDFQKGDIAEGYSVSREKKESFPLTVTSAQKNPTAFYLCASSINRKETQYFGPGTRLLVL.

The chain uses TRBV19 and TRBJ1-1, with D unresolved. The V and J ends lost 5 bases and 0 bases respectively, with 4 bases between them. This CDR3 region has 12 residues. CDR1 LNHDA and CDR2 SQIVND come from the germline V gene (reference sequence). The CDR3 DNA reads TGTGCCAGTAGTGAAGTGAACACTGAAGCTTTCTTT. This sequence encodes CASSEVNTEAFF. The whole variable domain, filled in from reference TRBV19 and TRBJ1-1, reads DGGITQSPKYLFRKEGQNVTLSCEQNLNHDAMYWYRQDPGQGLRLIYYSQIVNDFQKGDIAEGYSVSREKKESFPLTVTSAQKNPTAFYLCASSEVNTEAFFGQGTRLTVV.

A few counts support this clone. This chain links TRBV6-6 with TRBJ2-7; no clear D gene. V was cut by 8 bases and J by 0 bases, with 8 bases left in between. The CDR3 covers 12 residues. Germline lookup yields CDR1 MNHNY and CDR2 SVGAGI (reference sequence). The DNA for the CDR3 is TGTGCCAGCGGTGGCGGCTCCTACGAGCAGTACTTC. Amino acid sequence: CASGGGSYEQYF.

Only a few counts were recorded for this clone. The chain has TRBV7-9 and TRBJ1-2; no clear D. The CDR3 contains 12 residues. The germline V gene encodes CDR1 SEHNR and CDR2 FQNEAQ (reference sequence). Trimming removed 7 bases at V and 3 bases at J, with 9 bases between. The CDR3 region is CASTSDYYGYTF. As DNA, the CDR3 is TGTGCCAGCACCTCGGACTACTATGGCTACACCTTC.

The rearrangement joins TRBV19 to TRBJ1-5, with no clear D. This CDR3 spans 16 amino acids. Per germline, CDR1 LNHDA and CDR2 SQIVND (reference sequence). Trimming removed 6 bases from V and 0 bases from J, with 15 bases in between. The CDR3 region is CASRALTLDSNQPQHF. As DNA, the CDR3 is TGTGCCAGTAGAGCGTTGACGTTGGATAGCAATCAGCCCCAGCATTTT.

The chain joins TRBV9 to TRBJ2-6, with 10 nucleotides matching TRBD2. J lost 4 bases, V lost 1 base, and 5 bases had no gene match. The germline CDR1 and CDR2 sequences are SGDLS and YYNGEE. The CDR3 sequence is 17 residues long. CDR3 in DNA: TGTGCCAGCAGCGTAAGCCTAGCGGGAGCCGGGGCCAACGTCCTGACTTTC. This sequence encodes CASSVSLAGAGANVLTF.

This clone was seen only a few times. The chain employs TRBV10-3 and TRBJ1-5, with D uncertain. In germline, CDR1 is ENHRY, CDR2 SYGVKD. There are 13 residues in the CDR3. The V gene lost 0 bases and the J gene lost 3 bases, with 3 bases spanning the gap. The CDR3 DNA sequence: TGTGCCATCAGTGAGTCTATCAATCAGCCCCAGCATTTT. It specifies CAISESINQPQHF.

This clone was detected only once. The J gene is TRBJ1-1, the V gene TRBV7-9; no clear D gene. This CDR3 spans 13 amino acids. V was clipped by 1 base and J by 1 base, with 4 bases between them. The germline V gene has CDR1 SEHNR and CDR2 FQNEAQ (reference sequence). The CDR3 here is CASSLGRNTEAFF. CDR3 DNA: TGTGCCAGCAGCTTAGGGAGGAACACTGAAGCTTTCTTT.

This clone was seen once. V usage is TRBV2 and J usage is TRBJ1-1; no definite D call. Germline lookup yields CDR1 SNHLY and CDR2 FYNNEI. CDR3 size: 11 residues. V was trimmed by 3 bases and J by 1 base, leaving 0 bases between them. The CDR3 DNA reads as TGTGCCAGCAGTGAGAACACTGAAGCTTTCTTT. This translates into CASSENTEAFF.